This T cell receptor beta chain originates from a study of T cells in localized non-small cell lung cancer. Study outcomes and limitations: Appearing in adjacent lung were a median roughly 59 of the top 100 tumor clones. Heterogeneity remains possible, as sequencing covered one tumor region only. Those with higher blood T cell density had longer overall survival. Uninvolved adjacent lung had the highest recorded T cell clonality, with tumor below it.

As concerns this clone: No antigen is known for it.

CDR1 and CDR2 from the germline V gene are SGHDN and FVKESK. The V and J ends lost 5 bases and 6 bases respectively, with 20 bases between them. This CDR3 is 15 amino acids long. Generated by immunoSEQ multiplex PCR, the TCRdb table keeps only in-frame clones and is missing some. The sample has some 30,000 clones; over 65% are singletons. V is TRBV14 and J is TRBJ2-7; unclear D gene. Sample: peripheral blood, taken before any cancer treatment. This receptor was taken from a male donor aged 60 or over with stage II squamous cell lung carcinoma. The CDR3 loop reads CASSNLGISTGEQYF. Written as DNA, the CDR3 is TGTGCCAGCAGCAATCTGGGGATCAGTACGGGCGAGCAGTACTTC.